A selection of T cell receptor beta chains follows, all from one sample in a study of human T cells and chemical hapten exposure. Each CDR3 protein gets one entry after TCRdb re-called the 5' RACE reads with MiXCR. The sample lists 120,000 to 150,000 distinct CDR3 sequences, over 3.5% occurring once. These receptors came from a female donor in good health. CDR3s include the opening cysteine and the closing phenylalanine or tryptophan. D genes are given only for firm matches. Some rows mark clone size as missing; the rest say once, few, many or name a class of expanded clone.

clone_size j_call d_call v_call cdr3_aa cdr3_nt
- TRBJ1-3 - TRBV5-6 CASSFLPQGRGNTIYF TGTGCCAGCAGCTTTCTTCCGCAGGGGAGAGGAAACACCATATATTTT
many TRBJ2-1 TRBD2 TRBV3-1 CASSHSASGGEFF TGTGCCAGCAGCCACTCCGCTAGCGGGGGGGAGTTCTTC
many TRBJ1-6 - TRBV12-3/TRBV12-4 CATSLSHSPLHF TGTGCCACATCCCTTTCCCATTCACCCCTCCACTTT
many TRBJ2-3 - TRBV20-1 CSARVALMREDTSTDTQYF TGCAGTGCTAGAGTGGCCTTAATGCGAGAGGATACTAGCACAGATACGCAGTATTTT
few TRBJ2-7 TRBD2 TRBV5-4 CASSLFSGGSDEQYF TGTGCCAGCAGCTTGTTCAGCGGGGGTTCCGACGAGCAGTACTTC
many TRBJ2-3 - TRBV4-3 CASSRAWGGTDTQYF TGCGCCAGCAGCCGCGCCTGGGGGGGCACAGATACGCAGTATTTT
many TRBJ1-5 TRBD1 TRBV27 CASSLSDRLNQPQHF TGTGCCAGCAGTTTATCGGACAGGTTAAATCAGCCCCAGCATTTT
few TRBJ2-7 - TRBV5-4 CASSSPRGNEQYF TGTGCCAGCAGCTCCCCGAGGGGCAACGAGCAGTACTTC
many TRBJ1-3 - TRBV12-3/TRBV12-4 CASSRRRGPSSGNTIYF TGTGCCAGCAGTCGGCGGCGGGGTCCTAGCTCTGGAAACACCATATATTTT
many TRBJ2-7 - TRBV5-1 CASSRAYEQYF TGCGCCAGCAGCCGGGCCTACGAGCAGTACTTC
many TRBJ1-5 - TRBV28 CASISWGFGGNQPQHF TGTGCCAGCATTTCTTGGGGGTTTGGTGGGAATCAGCCCCAGCATTTT
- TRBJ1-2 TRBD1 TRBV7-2 CASSLAQGAIEGYTF TGTGCCAGCAGCTTAGCCCAGGGGGCAATTGAAGGCTACACCTTC
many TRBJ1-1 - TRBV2 CASRVNRNTEAFF TGTGCCAGCAGAGTGAACAGGAACACTGAAGCTTTCTTT
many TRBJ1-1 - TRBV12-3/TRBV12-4 CASRATRGTEAFF TGTGCCAGCAGAGCAACCCGGGGGACTGAAGCTTTCTTT
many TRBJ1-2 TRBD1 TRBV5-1 CASSLDRGRDGNYGYTF TGCGCCAGCAGCTTAGACAGGGGGCGAGACGGAAACTATGGCTACACCTTC
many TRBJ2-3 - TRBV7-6 CASSLLGYSPDTQYF TGTGCCAGCAGCTTGTTGGGGTACTCTCCAGATACGCAGTATTTT
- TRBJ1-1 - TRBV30 CAWSAAVNTEAFF TGTGCCTGGAGTGCCGCAGTGAACACTGAAGCTTTCTTT
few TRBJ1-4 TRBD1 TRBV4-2 CASSQTGQGDEKLFF TGTGCCAGCAGCCAGACGGGACAGGGGGATGAAAAACTGTTTTTT
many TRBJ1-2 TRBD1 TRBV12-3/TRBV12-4 CASSFWDSRPYGYTF TGTGCCAGCAGTTTCTGGGACAGCCGACCCTATGGCTACACCTTC
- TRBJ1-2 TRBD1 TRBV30 CAWSPGTDGYTF TGTGCCTGGAGCCCCGGGACAGATGGCTACACCTTC
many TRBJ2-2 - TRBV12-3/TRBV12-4 CASSLKAPLYTGELFF TGTGCCAGCAGTTTAAAGGCACCACTATACACCGGGGAGCTGTTTTTT
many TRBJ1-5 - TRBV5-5 CASSGGGCNQPQHF TGTGCCAGCAGCGGAGGAGGATGTAATCAGCCCCAGCATTTT
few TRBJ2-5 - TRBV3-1 CASSPRRQAIQETQYF TGTGCCAGCAGCCCCCGTCGACAGGCGATCCAAGAGACCCAGTACTTC
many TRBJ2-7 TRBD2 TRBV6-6 CASSYRRLAGGEQYF TGTGCCAGCAGTTACAGGCGGCTAGCGGGGGGTGAGCAGTACTTC
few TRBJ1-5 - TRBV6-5 CASSYSLWQPQHF TGTGCCAGCAGTTACAGTCTTTGGCAGCCCCAGCATTTT
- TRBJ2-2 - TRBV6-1 CASSEARSRAGELFF TGTGCCAGCAGTGAAGCGCGCTCGAGGGCCGGGGAGCTGTTTTTT
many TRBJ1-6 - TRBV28 CASSTPGWRNSPLHF TGTGCCAGCAGTACGCCAGGGTGGCGGAATTCACCCCTCCACTTT
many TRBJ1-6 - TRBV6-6 CASSRQVDSPLHF TGTGCCAGCAGCCGACAGGTTGATTCACCCCTCCACTTT
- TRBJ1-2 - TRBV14 CASSPVVYGYTF TGTGCCAGCAGCCCGGTAGTGTATGGCTACACCTTC
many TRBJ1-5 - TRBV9 CASSVGGNSNQPQHF TGTGCCAGCAGCGTAGGCGGGAATAGCAATCAGCCCCAGCATTTT
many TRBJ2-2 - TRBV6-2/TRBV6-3 CASSYSRGSGELFF TGTGCCAGCAGTTACTCGAGAGGGTCCGGGGAGCTGTTTTTT
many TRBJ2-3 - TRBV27 CASKERTDTQYF TGTGCCAGCAAGGAGCGGACAGATACGCAGTATTTT
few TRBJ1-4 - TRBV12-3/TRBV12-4 CASSLGPGLHNEKLFF TGTGCCAGCAGTTTAGGGCCAGGCCTTCATAATGAAAAACTGTTTTTT
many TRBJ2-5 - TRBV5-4 CASSPRGRRETQYF TGTGCCAGCAGCCCCAGGGGACGCCGTGAGACCCAGTACTTC
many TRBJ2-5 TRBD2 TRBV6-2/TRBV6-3 CASSSTGLEMETQYF TGTGCCAGCAGTTCTACCGGACTAGAGATGGAGACCCAGTACTTC
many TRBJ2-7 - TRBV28 CASNSGLSGTYEQYF TGTGCCAGCAATTCGGGCCTATCCGGCACCTACGAGCAGTACTTC
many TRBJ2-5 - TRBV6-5 CASSFLQDPETQYF TGTGCCAGCAGTTTCCTGCAGGACCCTGAGACCCAGTACTTC
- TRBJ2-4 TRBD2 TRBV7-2 CASSLRPRAGGPLENIQYF TGTGCCAGCAGCCTCCGCCCACGGGCGGGGGGGCCGCTGGAGAACATTCAGTACTTC
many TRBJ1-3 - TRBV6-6 CASSYTPGTGNTIYF TGTGCCAGCAGTTACACTCCAGGGACTGGAAACACCATATATTTT
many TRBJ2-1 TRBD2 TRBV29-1 CSVPPGASGGNEQFF TGCAGCGTCCCCCCTGGGGCTAGCGGGGGCAATGAGCAGTTCTTC
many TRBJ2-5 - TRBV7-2 CASSLVAEKETQYF TGTGCCAGCAGCTTAGTAGCGGAGAAAGAGACCCAGTACTTC
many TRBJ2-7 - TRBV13 CASSSVFYEQYF TGTGCCAGCAGCTCCGTCTTCTACGAGCAGTACTTC
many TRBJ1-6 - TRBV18 CASSYSRELNSPLHF TGTGCCAGCTCATACAGCCGAGAGCTAAATTCACCCCTCCACTTT
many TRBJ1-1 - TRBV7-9 CASSPSLGNTEAFF TGTGCCAGCAGCCCTTCCCTAGGGAACACTGAAGCTTTCTTT
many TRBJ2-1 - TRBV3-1 CASSQDRAGPYNEQFF TGTGCCAGCAGCCAAGATAGGGCGGGGCCTTACAATGAGCAGTTCTTC
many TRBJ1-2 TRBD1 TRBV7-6 CASSLLGQGDGYTF TGTGCCAGCAGCTTACTGGGACAGGGAGATGGCTACACCTTC
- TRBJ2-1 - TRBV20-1 CSARDMGGPYNEQFF TGCAGTGCTAGAGATATGGGCGGCCCCTACAATGAGCAGTTCTTC